This T cell receptor beta chain was retrieved from a study of siplizumab effects on memory and regulatory T cells. General study points: Naive T cells were seemingly more diverse than memory cells, and major contributions to the alloresponse seemed to be made by them. Unstimulated subsets accounted for the mapping of only a minor share of the clones that were alloreactive.

Germline assignment: CDR1 SGHVS and CDR2 FQNEAQ. CDR3 size: 15 residues. Trimming shortened V by 2 bases and J by 4 bases, and 12 bases separated the two germline ends. With regard to this clone: Antigen specificity is unknown.

Each sample had roughly 10^5 TCR templates assayed. Assay used: immunoSEQ multiplex PCR; TCRdb lists only in-frame clones, some missing. The sample shows fewer than 65,000 clones, over 90% of them seen only once. The TCR originated in a human donor in good health. Material: CD8+ T cells sorted from blood. V is TRBV7-8 and J is TRBJ1-5; the D is unclear. The DNA of the CDR3 is TGTGCCAGCAGCTTATGGGAGGAGGCTAATCAGCCCCAGCATTTT. Amino acid sequence: CASSLWEEANQPQHF.